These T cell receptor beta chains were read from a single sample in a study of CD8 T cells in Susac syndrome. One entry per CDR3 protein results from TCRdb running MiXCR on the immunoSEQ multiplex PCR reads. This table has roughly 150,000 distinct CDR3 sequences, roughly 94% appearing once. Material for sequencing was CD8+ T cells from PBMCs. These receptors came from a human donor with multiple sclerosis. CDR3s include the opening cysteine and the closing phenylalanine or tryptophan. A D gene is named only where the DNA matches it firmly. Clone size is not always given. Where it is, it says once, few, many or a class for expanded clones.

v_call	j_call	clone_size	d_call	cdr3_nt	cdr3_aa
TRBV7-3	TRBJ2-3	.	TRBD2	TGTGCCAGCAGCATTAGCGGGGGAGCAGATACGCAGTATTTT	CASSISGGADTQYF
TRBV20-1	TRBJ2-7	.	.	TGCAGTGCTAGAGATCCCTTAGGCGCGGGGTCAACCTACGAGCAGTACTTC	CSARDPLGAGSTYEQYF
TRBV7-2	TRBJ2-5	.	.	TGTGCCAGCAGCGCCTCCCAGGGGTTTCCAGAGACCCAGTACTTC	CASSASQGFPETQYF
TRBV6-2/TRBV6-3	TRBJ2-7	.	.	TGTGCCAGCAGGCACGGGGGCTCTTCCTACGAGCAGTACTTC	CASRHGGSSYEQYF
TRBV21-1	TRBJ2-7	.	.	TGTGCCAGCAGCAAATGGTCCTACGAGCAGTACTTC	CASSKWSYEQYF
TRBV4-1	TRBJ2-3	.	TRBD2	TGCGCCAGCAGCTCCCTCCCGGGCGGGGGGAGCACAGATACGCAGTATTTT	CASSSLPGGGSTDTQYF
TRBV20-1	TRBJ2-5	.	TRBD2	TGCAGTGCTCAACTAGCGGGGGCCCAAGAGACCCAGTACTTC	CSAQLAGAQETQYF
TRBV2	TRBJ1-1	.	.	TGTGCCAGCAGGATGGACAGCGGCATGAACACTGAAGCTTTCTTT	CASRMDSGMNTEAFF
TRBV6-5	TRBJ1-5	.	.	TGTGCCAGCAGTCACCGGGAACTTAATCAGCCCCAGCATTTT	CASSHRELNQPQHF
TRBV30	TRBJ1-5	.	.	TGTGCCTGGAGGGCACGGGGCAGGCCTAATCAGCCCCAGCATTTT	CAWRARGRPNQPQHF
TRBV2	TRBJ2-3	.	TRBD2	TGTGCCAGCCCGAGGACTAGCGGGGATACAGATACGCAGTATTTT	CASPRTSGDTDTQYF
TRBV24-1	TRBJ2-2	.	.	TGTGCCACAGCGGACAGGAACACCGGGGAGCTGTTTTTT	CATADRNTGELFF
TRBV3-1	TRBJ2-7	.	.	TGTGCCAGCAGCCAAGATCGGGACGAGCAGTACTTC	CASSQDRDEQYF
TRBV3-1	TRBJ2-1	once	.	TGTGCCAGCAGCCAAGAAGCCGGACGGGGATCCTACAATGAGCAGTTCTTC	CASSQEAGRGSYNEQFF
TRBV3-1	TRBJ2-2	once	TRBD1	TGTGCCAGCAGTCAACAGGGGTTGGTCGCCGGGGAGCTGTTTTTT	CASSQQGLVAGELFF
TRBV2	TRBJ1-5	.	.	TGTGCCAGCAGCGGCCCTGGGAGCAATCAGCCCCAGCATTTT	CASSGPGSNQPQHF